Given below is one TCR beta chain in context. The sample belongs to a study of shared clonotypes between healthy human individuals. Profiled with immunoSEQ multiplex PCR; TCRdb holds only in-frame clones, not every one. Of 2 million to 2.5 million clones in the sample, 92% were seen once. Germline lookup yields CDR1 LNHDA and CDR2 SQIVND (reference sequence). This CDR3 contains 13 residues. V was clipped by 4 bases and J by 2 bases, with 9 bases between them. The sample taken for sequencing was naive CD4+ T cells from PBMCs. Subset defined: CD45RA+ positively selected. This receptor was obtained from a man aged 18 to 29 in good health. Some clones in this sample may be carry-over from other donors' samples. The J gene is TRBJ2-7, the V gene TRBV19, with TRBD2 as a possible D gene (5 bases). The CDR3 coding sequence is TGTGCCAGTAGTAGCAGCGGACCCTACGAGCAGTACTTC. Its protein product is CASSSSGPYEQYF.